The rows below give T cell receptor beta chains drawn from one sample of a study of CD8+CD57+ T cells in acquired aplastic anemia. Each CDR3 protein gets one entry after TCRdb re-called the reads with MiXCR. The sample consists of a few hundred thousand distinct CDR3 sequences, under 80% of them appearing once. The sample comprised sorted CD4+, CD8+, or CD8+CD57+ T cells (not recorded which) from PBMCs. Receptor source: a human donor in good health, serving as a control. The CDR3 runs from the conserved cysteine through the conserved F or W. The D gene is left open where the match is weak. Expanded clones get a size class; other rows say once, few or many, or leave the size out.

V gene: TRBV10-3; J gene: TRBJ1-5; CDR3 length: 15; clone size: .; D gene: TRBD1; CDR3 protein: CAISETGGKGQPQHF; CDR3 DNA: TGTGCCATCAGTGAGACAGGGGGGAAGGGACAGCCCCAGCATTTT
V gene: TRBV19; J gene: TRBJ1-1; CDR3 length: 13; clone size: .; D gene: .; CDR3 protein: CAISQGQNTEAFF; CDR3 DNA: TGTGCCATCAGCCAGGGACAGAACACTGAAGCTTTCTTT
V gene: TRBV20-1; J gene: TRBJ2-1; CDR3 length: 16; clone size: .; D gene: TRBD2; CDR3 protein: CSARDQGGRVAHEQFF; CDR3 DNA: TGCAGTGCTAGAGATCAGGGCGGGAGGGTCGCACATGAGCAGTTCTTC
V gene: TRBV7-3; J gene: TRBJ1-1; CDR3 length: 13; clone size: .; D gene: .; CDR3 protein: CASSVSLNTEAFF; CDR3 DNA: TGTGCCAGCAGCGTGAGTCTAAACACTGAGGCTTTCTTT
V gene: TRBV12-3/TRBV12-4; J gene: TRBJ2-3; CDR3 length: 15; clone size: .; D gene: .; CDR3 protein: CASSLYRGGTDTQYF; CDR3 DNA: TGTGCCAGCAGCTTATACAGGGGGGGGACAGATACGCAGTATTTT
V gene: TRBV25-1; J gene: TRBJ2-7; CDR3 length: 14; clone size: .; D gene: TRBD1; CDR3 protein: CASSLVGQGDQQYF; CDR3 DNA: TGTGCCAGCAGCTTAGTGGGACAGGGCGATCAGCAATACTTC
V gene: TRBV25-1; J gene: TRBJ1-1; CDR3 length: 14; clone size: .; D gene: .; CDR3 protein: CASSLTIIGSEPFF; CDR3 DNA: TGTGCCAGCAGCTTAACGATAATAGGGTCCGAACCTTTCTTT
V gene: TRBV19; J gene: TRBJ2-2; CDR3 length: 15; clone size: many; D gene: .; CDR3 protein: CASTSGGGWTGELFF; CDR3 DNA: TGTGCCAGTACCTCCGGAGGGGGTTGGACCGGGGAGCTGTTTTTT
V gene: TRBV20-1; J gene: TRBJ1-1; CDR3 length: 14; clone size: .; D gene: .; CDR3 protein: CSARDRGAGTEAFF; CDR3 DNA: TGCAGTGCTAGAGACAGGGGAGCGGGTACTGAAGCTTTCTTT
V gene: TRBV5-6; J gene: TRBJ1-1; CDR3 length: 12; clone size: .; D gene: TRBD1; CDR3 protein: CASSLQGGSTFF; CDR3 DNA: TGTGCCAGCAGCTTACAGGGGGGTTCTACTTTCTTT
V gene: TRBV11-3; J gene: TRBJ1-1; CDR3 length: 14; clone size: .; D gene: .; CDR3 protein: CASSFSQMNTEAFF; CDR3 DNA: TGTGCCAGCAGCTTTTCACAGATGAACACTGAAGCTTTCTTT
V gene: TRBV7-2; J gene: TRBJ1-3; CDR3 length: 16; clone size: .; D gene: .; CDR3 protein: CASSLKGRNAGITIYF; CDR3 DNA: TGTGCCAGCAGCTTGAAGGGGAGAAACGCTGGAATCACAATATATTTT
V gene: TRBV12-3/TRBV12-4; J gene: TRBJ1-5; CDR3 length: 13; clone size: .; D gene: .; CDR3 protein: CATLHTGQYTQHF; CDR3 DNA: TGTGCCACCCTCCACACCGGACAGTACACCCAGCATTTT
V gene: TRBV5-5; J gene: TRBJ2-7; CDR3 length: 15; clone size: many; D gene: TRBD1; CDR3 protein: CASSFRGQETYEQYF; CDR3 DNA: TGTGCCAGCAGCTTTAGAGGACAGGAGACCTACGAGCAGTACTTC
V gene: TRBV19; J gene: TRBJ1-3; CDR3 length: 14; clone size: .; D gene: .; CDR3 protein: CASSIGNSGNTIYF; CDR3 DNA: TGTGCCAGTAGTATAGGTAACTCTGGAAACACCATATATTTT
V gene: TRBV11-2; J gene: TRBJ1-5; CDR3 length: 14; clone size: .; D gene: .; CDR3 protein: CASRGPGPHQPQHF; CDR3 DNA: TGTGCCAGCAGGGGTCCGGGACCCCATCAGCCCCAGCATTTT
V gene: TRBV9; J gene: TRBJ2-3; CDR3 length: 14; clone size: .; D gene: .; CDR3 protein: CASSFVSRSEPQYF; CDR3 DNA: TGTGCCAGCAGTTTTGTTTCGAGGTCTGAGCCGCAGTATTTT
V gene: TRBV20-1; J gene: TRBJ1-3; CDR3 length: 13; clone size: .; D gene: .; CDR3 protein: CSARENGNTTIYF; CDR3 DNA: TGCAGTGCTAGAGAGAACGGAAACACCACCATATATTTT
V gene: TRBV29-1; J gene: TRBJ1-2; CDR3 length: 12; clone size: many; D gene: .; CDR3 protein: CSVSGGDYGYTF; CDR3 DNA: TGCAGCGTTTCGGGAGGGGACTATGGCTACACCTTC
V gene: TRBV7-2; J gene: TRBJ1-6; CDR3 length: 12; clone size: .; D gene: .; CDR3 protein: CASSVPNSPPQF; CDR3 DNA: TGTGCCAGCAGCGTTCCCAATTCACCCCCGCAGTTT
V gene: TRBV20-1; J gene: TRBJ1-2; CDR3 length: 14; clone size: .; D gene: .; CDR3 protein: CSASDHEIPHGYTF; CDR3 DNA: TGCAGTGCTTCAGACCACGAGATTCCCCATGGCTACACCTTC
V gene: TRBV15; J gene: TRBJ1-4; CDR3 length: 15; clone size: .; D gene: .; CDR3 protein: CATSSERQGREKLFF; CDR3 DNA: TGTGCCACCAGCAGTGAACGGCAGGGGCGGGAAAAACTGTTTTTT
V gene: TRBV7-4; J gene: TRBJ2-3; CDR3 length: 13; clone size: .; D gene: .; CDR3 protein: CASRARTTDTQCF; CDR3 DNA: TGTGCCAGCCGCGCCCGGACAACGGATACGCAGTGTTTT
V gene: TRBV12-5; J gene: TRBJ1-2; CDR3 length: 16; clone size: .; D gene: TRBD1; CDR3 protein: CASSPSGQGKNYGYTF; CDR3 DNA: TGTGCCAGCAGCCCATCGGGACAGGGGAAGAACTATGGCTACACCTTC
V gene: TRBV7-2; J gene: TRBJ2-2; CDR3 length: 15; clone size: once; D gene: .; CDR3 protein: CASSVRGADYGYLFF; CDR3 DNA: TGTGCCAGCAGTGTACGTGGAGCGGACTACGGGTACCTGTTTTTT
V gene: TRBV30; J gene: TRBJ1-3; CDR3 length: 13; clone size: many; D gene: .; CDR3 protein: CAWAQGGRNTIYF; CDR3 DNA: TGTGCCTGGGCACAGGGTGGGAGAAACACCATATATTTT
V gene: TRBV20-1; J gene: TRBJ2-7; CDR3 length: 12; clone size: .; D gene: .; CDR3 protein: CSVESGTYEQYF; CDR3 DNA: TGCAGCGTTGAGTCAGGGACCTACGAGCAGTACTTC
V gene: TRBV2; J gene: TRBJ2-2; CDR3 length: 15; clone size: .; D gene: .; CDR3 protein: CASSEGPSTTGELFF; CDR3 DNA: TGTGCCAGCAGTGAGGGACCGTCTACCACCGGGGAGCTGTTTTTT
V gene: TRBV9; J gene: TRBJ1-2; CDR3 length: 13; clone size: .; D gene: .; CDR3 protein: CASSLADYYGYTF; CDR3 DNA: TGTGCCAGCAGCTTAGCCGACTACTATGGCTACACCTTC
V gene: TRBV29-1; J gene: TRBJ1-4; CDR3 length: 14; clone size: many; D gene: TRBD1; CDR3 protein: CSVEITGGGEKLFF; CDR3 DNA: TGCAGCGTTGAGATTACAGGGGGCGGTGAAAAACTGTTTTTT
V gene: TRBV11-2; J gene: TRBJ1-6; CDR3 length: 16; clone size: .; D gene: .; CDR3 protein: CASSEGSGSYNSPLHF; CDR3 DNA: TGTGCCAGCAGCGAAGGTAGCGGGTCCTATAATTCACCCCTCCACTTT
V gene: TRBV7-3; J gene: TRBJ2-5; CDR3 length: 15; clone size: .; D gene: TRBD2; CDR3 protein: CASRTSGASPETYYF; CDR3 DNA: TGTGCCAGTAGAACAAGCGGGGCATCCCCAGAGACCTACTACTTC
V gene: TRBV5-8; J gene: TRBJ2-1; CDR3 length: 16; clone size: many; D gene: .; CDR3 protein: CASSLNLGGNYNEQFF; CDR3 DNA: TGTGCCAGCAGCTTGAATTTAGGGGGGAACTACAATGAGCAGTTCTTC
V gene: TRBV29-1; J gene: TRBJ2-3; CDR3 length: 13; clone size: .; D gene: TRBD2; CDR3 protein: CSVVLAGTDTQYF; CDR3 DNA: TGCAGCGTTGTCCTAGCGGGCACAGATACGCAGTATTTT
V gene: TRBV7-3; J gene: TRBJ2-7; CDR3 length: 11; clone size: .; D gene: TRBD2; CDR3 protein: CASRFGGEEYF; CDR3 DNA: TGTGCCAGCAGGTTCGGGGGGGAAGAGTACTTC
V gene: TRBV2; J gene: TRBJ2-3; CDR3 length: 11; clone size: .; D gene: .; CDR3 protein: CATSLVYEQYF; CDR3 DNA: TGTGCCACCTCCCTAGTCTATGAGCAGTATTTT